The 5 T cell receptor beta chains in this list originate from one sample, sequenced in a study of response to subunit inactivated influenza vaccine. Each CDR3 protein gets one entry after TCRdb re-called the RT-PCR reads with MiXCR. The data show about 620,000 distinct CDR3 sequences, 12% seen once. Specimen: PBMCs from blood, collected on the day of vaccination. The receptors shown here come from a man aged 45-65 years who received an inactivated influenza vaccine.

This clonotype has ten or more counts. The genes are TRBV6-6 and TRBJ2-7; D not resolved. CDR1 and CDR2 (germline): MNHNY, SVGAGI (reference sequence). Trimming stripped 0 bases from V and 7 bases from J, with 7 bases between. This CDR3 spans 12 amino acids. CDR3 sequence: CASSYSLAEQYF. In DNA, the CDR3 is TGTGCCAGCAGTTACTCCTTGGCAGAGCAGTACTTC.

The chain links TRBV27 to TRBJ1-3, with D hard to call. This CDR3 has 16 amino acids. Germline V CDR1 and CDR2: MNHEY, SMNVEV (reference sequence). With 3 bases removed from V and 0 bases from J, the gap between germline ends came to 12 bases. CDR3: CASSFGSPSSGNTIYF. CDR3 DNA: TGTGCCAGCAGTTTTGGCAGCCCTAGCTCTGGAAACACCATATATTTT.

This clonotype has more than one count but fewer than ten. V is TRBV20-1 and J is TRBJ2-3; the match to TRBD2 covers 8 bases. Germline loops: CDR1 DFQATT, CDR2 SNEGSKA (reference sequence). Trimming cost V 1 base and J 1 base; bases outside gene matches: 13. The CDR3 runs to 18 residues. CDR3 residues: CSARGPLGLGGGTDTQYF. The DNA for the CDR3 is TGCAGTGCTAGAGGCCCCCTGGGACTAGGAGGTGGCACAGATACGCAGTATTTT.

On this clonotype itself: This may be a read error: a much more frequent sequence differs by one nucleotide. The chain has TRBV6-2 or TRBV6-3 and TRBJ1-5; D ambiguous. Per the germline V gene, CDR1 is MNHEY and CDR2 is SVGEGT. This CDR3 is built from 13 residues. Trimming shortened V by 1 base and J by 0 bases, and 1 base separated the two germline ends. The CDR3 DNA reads TGTGCCAGCAGTTACTTTAGCAATCAGCCCCAGCATTTT. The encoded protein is CASSYFSNQPQHF.

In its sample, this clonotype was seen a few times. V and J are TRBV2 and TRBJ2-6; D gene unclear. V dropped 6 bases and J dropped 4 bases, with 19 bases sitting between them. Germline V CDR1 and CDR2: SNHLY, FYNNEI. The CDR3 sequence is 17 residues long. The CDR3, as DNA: TGTGCCAGCAGGAGATTCATATTCCAATCGGGGGCCAACGTCCTGACTTTC. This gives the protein CASRRFIFQSGANVLTF.